This T cell receptor (beta chain) was sequenced for a study of technical replicates of blood from a few donors. The germline V gene has CDR1 SEHNR and CDR2 FQNEAQ (reference sequence). CDR3 length equals 15 residues. Trimming shortened V by 4 bases and J by 2 bases, and 12 bases separated the two germline ends. Clones were sequenced by immunoSEQ multiplex PCR, and TCRdb holds only the in-frame ones, with some missing. The data contain under 80,000 clones, roughly 92% of them seen just once; the ten biggest clones take up over 0.25%. The chain joins TRBV7-9 to TRBJ1-3, with D uncertain. This clonotype was sampled from a human donor in good health. Material: T cells isolated from PBMCs. CDR3: CASSSPGGTGNTIYF. CDR3 DNA: TGTGCCAGCAGCTCCCCGGGCGGGACTGGAAACACCATATATTTT.